Shown below are 7 T cell receptor beta chains from a single sample sequenced in a study of B cell selection in AIRE deficiency (dated by TCRdb to about 2019). Library preparation was by the immunoSEQ multiplex PCR assay. This immuneACCESS table, as held by TCRdb, lists in-frame sequences with V and J called but not all clones. Of the missing ones, under half trace to an unresolved V gene in checked studies; the others have no known cause. The sample table shows about 25,000 clones, and 95% to 96% are seen once. Clones ranked in the top ten supply roughly 0.23% of the sample. For sorting, conventional CD4 T cells were defined as CD4+CD127+ cells. Sequencing was done on a sample of CD4+CD127+ conventional T cells sorted from PBMCs. Every receptor here comes from a human donor in good health.

The chain joins TRBV5-6 to TRBJ2-2; D is possibly TRBD1 (6 bases). CDR1 SGHDT and CDR2 YYEEEE come from the germline V gene. CDR3 length equals 17 residues. V was pared by 3 bases and J by 4 bases, with 19 bases between. CDR3 region: CASSSPTGMDATGELFF. CDR3 nucleotides: TGTGCCAGCAGCTCCCCAACAGGGATGGATGCCACCGGGGAGCTGTTTTTT.

This chain uses TRBV4-3 with TRBJ2-2; no firm D call. The germline CDR1 and CDR2 sequences are LGHNA and YSLEER. The V end lost 1 base, the J end lost 0 bases, and 9 bases lay between the germline ends. The CDR3 consists of 16 residues. This CDR3 is CASSQAHGANTGELFF. In DNA, the CDR3 is TGCGCCAGCAGCCAAGCTCATGGAGCGAACACCGGGGAGCTGTTTTTT.

The gene calls are TRBV7-9 and TRBJ2-3; 8 bases are shared with TRBD2. CDR1 SEHNR and CDR2 FQNEAQ come from the germline V gene (reference sequence). The CDR3 runs to 18 residues. J lost 7 bases, V lost 1 base, and 16 bases had no gene match. For the CDR3, the DNA is TGTGCCAGCAGCTTAGACGAGGTAGCGGGGTTCCCCGGGTATACGCAGTATTTT. Protein: CASSLDEVAGFPGYTQYF.

The J gene is TRBJ2-7, the V gene TRBV4-2, with TRBD2 identical over 9 bases. Trimming removed 2 bases from V and 3 bases from J; junction bases left unmatched: 8. CDR3 length equals 16 residues. Per germline, CDR1 LGHNA and CDR2 YNFKEQ. As DNA, the CDR3 is TGTGCCAGCAGCCAATTTGGTCTAGCGGGGAACTACGAGCAGTACTTC. Translated, it gives CASSQFGLAGNYEQYF.

In nucleotides, the CDR3 is TGTGCCAGCAGGAATCGCGGACAGACGTATGGCTACACCTTC. Translation gives CASRNRGQTYGYTF. This chain connects TRBV2 to TRBJ1-2; perhaps TRBD1 as D (6 bases). There are 14 residues in the CDR3. Germline V gene sequence: CDR1 SNHLY, CDR2 FYNNEI. The V gene lost 6 bases and the J gene lost 5 bases, with 16 bases spanning the gap.

The rearrangement links TRBV27 to TRBJ1-1; D unresolved. Germline loops: CDR1 MNHEY, CDR2 SMNVEV (reference sequence). The germline V and J ends were trimmed by 3 bases and 5 bases, with 10 bases remaining between them. The length of the CDR3 is 13 residues. In nucleotides, the CDR3 is TGTGCCAGCAGTTTTCGGGGTCAGACTGAAGCTTTCTTT. It translates to CASSFRGQTEAFF.

The chain has TRBV6-1 and TRBJ2-5, with 8 bases matching TRBD2. The CDR3 contains 14 residues. Germline V gene lookup returns CDR1 MNHNS and CDR2 SASEGT. V lost 7 bases to trimming and J lost 6 bases; unmatched junction nucleotides: 10. The DNA for the CDR3 is TGTGCCAGCACCCAAGGAGGACTAGCACAGACCCAGTACTTC. Its translation is CASTQGGLAQTQYF.